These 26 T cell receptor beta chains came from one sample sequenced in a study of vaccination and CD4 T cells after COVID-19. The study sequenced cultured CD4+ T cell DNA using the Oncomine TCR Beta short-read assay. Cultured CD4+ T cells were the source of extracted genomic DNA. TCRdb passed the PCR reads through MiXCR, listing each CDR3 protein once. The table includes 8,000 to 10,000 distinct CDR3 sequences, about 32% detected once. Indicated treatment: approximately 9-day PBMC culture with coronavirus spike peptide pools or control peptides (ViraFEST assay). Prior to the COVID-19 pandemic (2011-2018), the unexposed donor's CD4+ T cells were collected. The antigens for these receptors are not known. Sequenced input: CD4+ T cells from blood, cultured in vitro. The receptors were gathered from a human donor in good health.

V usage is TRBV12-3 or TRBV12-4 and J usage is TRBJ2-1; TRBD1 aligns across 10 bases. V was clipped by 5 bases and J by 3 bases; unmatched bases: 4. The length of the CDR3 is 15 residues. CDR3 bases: TGTGCCAGCAGTCTTGACAGGGGGCACTACAATGAGCAGTTCTTC. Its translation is CASSLDRGHYNEQFF.

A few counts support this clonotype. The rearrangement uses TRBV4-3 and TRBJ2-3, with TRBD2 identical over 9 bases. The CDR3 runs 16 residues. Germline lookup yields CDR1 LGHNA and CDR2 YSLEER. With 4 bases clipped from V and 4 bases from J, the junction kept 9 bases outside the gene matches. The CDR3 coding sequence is TGCGCCAGCAGCCGCACGCGGGAGGGAGGCGCAGATACGCAGTATTTT. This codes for CASSRTREGGADTQYF.

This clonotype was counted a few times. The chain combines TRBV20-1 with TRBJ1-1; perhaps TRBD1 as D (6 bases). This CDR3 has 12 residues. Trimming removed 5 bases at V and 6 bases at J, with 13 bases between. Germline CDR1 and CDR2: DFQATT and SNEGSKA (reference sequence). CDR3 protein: CSARGGEAEAFF. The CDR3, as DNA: TGCAGTGCTCGGGGGGGCGAGGCTGAAGCTTTCTTT.

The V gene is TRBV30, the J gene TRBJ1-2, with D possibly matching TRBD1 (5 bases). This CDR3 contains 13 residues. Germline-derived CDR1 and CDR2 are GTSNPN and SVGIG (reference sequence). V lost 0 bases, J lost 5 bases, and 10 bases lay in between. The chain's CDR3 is CAWSVRGEYGYTF. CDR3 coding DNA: TGTGCCTGGAGTGTACGGGGGGAGTATGGCTACACCTTC.

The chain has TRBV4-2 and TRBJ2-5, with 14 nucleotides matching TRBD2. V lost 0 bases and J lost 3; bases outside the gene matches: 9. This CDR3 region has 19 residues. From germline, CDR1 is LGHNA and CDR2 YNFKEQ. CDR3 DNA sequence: TGTGCCAGCAGCCAAGATTGGACTAGCGGGAGGTTGGGAGAAGAGACCCAGTACTTC. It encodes CASSQDWTSGRLGEETQYF.

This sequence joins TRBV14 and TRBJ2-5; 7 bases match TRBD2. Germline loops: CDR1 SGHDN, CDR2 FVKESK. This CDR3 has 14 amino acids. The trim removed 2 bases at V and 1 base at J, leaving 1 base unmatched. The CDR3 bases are TGTGCCAGCAGCCAATGGGGGGGCCAAGAGACCCAGTACTTC. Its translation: CASSQWGGQETQYF.

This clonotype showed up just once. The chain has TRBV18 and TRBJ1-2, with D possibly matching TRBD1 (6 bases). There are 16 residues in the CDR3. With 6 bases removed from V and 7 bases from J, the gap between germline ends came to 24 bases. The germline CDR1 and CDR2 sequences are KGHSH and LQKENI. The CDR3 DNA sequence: TGTGCCAGCTCTCCCAGAGCCGGTACAGGGATAGGTGGCTACACCTTC. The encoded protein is CASSPRAGTGIGGYTF.

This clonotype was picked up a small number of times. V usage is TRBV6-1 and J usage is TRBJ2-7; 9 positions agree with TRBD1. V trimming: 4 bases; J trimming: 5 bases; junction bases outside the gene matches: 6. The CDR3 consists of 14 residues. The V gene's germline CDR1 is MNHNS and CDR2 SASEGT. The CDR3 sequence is CASSARTGDHEQYF. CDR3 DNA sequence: TGTGCCAGCAGTGCAAGGACAGGGGACCACGAGCAGTACTTC.

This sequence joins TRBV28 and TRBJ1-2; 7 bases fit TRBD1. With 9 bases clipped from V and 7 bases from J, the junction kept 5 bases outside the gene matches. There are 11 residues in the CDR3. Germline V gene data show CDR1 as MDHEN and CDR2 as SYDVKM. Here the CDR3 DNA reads TGTGCCAGTTTTAACAGGGGTGGCTACACCTTC. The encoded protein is CASFNRGGYTF.

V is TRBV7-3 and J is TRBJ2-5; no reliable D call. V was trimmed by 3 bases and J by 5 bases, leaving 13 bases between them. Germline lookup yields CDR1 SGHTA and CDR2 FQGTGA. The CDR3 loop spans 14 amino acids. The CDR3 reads CASSFGLAPETQYF. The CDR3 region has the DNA TGTGCCAGCAGCTTCGGTTTGGCTCCGGAGACCCAGTACTTC.

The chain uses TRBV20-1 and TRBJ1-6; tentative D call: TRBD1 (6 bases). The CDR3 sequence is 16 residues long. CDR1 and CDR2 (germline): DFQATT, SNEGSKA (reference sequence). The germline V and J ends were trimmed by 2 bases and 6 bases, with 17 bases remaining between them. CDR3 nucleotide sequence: TGCAGTGCTAGACAACCCCTTGGACAGATTAATTCACCCCTCCACTTT. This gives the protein CSARQPLGQINSPLHF.

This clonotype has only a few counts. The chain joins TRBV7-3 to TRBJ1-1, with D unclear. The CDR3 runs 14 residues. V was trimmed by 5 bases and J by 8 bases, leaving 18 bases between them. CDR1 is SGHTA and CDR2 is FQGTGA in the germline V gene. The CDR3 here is CASSPNNVGGEAFF. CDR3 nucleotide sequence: TGTGCCAGCAGCCCTAACAACGTGGGAGGCGAAGCTTTCTTT.

The CDR3 loop is CASSMGTPRPANTGELFF. The CDR3 bases are TGTGCCAGCAGTATGGGGACTCCTAGACCTGCGAACACCGGGGAGCTGTTTTTT. This chain links TRBV28 with TRBJ2-2; TRBD2 might be the D (6 bases). This CDR3 spans 18 amino acids. V was clipped by 5 bases and J by 0 bases, with 19 bases between them. Germline lookup yields CDR1 MDHEN and CDR2 SYDVKM.

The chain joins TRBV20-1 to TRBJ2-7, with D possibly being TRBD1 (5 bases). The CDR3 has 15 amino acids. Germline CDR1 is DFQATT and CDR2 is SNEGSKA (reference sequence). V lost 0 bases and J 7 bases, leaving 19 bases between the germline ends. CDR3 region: CSARDSGGRAKEQYF. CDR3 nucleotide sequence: TGCAGTGCTAGAGATTCCGGCGGCAGGGCTAAGGAGCAGTACTTC.

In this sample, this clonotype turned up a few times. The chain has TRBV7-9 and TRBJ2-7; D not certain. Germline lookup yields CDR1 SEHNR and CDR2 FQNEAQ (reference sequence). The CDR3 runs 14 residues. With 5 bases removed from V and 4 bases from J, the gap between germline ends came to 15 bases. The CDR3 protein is CASSAQRLDYEQYF. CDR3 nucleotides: TGTGCCAGCAGCGCCCAACGACTGGATTACGAGCAGTACTTC.

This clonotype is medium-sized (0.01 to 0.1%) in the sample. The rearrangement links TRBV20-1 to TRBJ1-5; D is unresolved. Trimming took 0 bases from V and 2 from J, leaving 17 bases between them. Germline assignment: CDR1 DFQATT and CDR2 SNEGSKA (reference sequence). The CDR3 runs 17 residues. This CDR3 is CSARDREHALGNQPQHF. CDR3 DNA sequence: TGCAGTGCTAGAGATCGTGAGCACGCGTTGGGCAATCAGCCCCAGCATTTT.

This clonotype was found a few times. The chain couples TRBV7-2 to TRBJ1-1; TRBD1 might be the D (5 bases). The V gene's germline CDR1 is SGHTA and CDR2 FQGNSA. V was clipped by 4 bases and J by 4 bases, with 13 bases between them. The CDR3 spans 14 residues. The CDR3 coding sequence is TGTGCCAGCAGCTCCCAGGGCTTTGGCACTGAAGCTTTCTTT. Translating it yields CASSSQGFGTEAFF.

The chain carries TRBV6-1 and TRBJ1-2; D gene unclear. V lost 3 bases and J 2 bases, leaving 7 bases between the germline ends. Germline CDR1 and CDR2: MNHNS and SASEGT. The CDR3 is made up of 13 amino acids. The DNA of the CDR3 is TGTGCCAGCAGTGAGGAAGGGAACTATGGCTACACCTTC. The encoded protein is CASSEEGNYGYTF.

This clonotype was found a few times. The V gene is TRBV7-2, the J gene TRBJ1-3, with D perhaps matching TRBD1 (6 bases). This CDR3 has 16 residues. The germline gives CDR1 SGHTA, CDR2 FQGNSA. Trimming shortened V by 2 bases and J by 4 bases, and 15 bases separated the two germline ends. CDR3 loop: CASSLWGAGQGNTIYF. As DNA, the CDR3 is TGTGCCAGCAGCTTATGGGGGGCAGGTCAAGGAAACACCATATATTTT.

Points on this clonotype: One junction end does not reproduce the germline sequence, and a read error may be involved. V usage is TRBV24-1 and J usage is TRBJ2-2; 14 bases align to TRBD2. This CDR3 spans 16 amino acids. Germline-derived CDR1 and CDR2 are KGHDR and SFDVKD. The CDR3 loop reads CATGDPTSGRAGELFF. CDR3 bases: TGTGCCACCGGTGATCCGACTAGCGGGAGGGCCGGGGAGCTGTTTTTT.

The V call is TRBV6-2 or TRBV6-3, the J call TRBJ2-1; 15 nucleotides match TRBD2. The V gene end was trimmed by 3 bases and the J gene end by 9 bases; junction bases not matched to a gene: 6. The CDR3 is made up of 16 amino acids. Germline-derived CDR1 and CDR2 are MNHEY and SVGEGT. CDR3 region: CASSYPRTSGRGEQFF. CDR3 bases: TGTGCCAGCAGTTATCCGAGGACTAGCGGGAGGGGTGAGCAGTTCTTC.

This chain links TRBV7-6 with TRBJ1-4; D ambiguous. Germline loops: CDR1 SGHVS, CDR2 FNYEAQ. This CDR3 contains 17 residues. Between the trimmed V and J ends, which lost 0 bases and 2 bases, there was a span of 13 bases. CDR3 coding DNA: TGTGCCAGCAGCTTAGCCTTTGGGTCTCTGACTAATGAAAAACTGTTTTTT. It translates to CASSLAFGSLTNEKLFF.

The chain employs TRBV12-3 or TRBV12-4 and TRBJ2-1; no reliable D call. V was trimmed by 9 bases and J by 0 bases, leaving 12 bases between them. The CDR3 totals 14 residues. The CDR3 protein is CASERHRSYNEQFF. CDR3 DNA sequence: TGTGCCAGTGAAAGACACCGCTCCTACAATGAGCAGTTCTTC.

As DNA, the CDR3 is TGTGCCAGCAGTCGTAACACCGGGGAGCTGTTTTTT. Translation gives CASSRNTGELFF. The V and J genes are TRBV6-2 or TRBV6-3 and TRBJ2-2; no reliable D call. Between the trimmed V and J ends, which lost 5 bases and 2 bases, there was a span of 3 bases. This CDR3 spans 12 amino acids. Per the germline V gene, CDR1 is MNHEY and CDR2 is SVGEGT.

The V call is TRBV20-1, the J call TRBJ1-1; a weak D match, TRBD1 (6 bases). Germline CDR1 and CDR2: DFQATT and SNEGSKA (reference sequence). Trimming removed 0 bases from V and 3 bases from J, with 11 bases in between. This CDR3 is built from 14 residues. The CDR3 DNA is TGCAGTGCTAGAGAAATACAGGGCCACACTGAAGCTTTCTTT. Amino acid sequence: CSAREIQGHTEAFF.

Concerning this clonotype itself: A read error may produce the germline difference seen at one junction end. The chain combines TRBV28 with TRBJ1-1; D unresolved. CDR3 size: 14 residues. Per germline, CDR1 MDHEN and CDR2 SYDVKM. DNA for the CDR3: TGTGCCAGCAGTTTCCCCCGGACGAACAATGAAGCTTTCTTT. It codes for CASSFPRTNNEAFF.